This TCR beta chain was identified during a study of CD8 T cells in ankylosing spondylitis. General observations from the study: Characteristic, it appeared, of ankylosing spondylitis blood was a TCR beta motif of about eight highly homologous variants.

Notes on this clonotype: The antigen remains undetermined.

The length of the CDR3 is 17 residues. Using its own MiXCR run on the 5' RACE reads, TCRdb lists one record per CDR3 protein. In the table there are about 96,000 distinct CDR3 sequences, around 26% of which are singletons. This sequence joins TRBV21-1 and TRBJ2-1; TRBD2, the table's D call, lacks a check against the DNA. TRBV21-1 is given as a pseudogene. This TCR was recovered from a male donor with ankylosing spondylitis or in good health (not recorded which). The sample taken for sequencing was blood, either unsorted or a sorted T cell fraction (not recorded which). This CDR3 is CASSIPLGLARYNEQFF. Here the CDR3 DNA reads TGTGCCAGCAGCATCCCCCTCGGACTAGCGCGCTACAATGAGCAGTTCTTC.